This record looks at one T cell receptor beta chain sequence and its context. These data originate in a study of technical replicates of blood from several donors. Measured with immunoSEQ multiplex PCR; TCRdb has only the in-frame clones, and not every one. The sample gives around 68,000 clones, 95% to 97% of which show up once; roughly 0.25% is in the top ten. The sequencing sample was made of T cells isolated from PBMCs. This TCR was sampled from a human donor in good health.

The CDR3 bases are TGTGCCAGCAGTTACCCTGGGAGGAGCTCCTACGAGCAGTACTTC. Translated, it gives CASSYPGRSSYEQYF. The rearrangement links TRBV6-6 to TRBJ2-7; a possible D gene is TRBD2 (6 bases). The germline CDR1 and CDR2 sequences are MNHNY and SVGAGI (reference sequence). V lost 2 bases and J lost 0, with 11 bases in between. CDR3 length equals 15 residues.